This TCR beta chain is drawn from a study of cytomegalovirus exposure and HLA in healthy donors (dated by TCRdb to 2017 to 2019). Regarding the research as a whole: An earlier analysis of more than 550 of the donors reported approximately 300 Gb of sequence data and 95 million to 130 million unique TCR beta sequences obtained from approximately 180 million T cells. Approximately 330 gigabases of sequencing data and 75 million to 85 million unique TCR sequences made up an early release that covered approximately 650 HLA-typed donors. Of the 398 genotyped donors, roughly 85% fell in the genetic ancestry cluster associated with self-reported Caucasian donors. The study was designed to test whether signatures of past pathogen exposure could be identified by cataloging public T cell receptors. The T cell repertoires of 550 to 850 subjects were profiled by immunosequencing and related to cytomegalovirus serostatus. Along with the approximately 700-subject first cohort, a separate validation cohort of over a hundred different subjects was used. To predict cytomegalovirus infection status, the study combined high-throughput TCR immunosequencing, statistical association of individual TCRs with disease status, and machine learning. In a later analysis, previously published TCR beta repertoires from about 640 donors were re-analyzed and high-resolution HLA genotyping was added so that TCR occurrence patterns could be studied. The later analysis used no new phenotypic data to find candidate immune exposures, relying instead on TCR beta sequences and their occurrence across donors. In an earlier analysis of 587 of the donors, high-throughput TCR beta sequencing was used to judge whether each TCR beta V gene segment behaved as functional or pseudogenic. Alongside the repertoire data, information on donor age, sex, ethnicity and CMV serostatus was compiled. A later genetic analysis used genome-wide SNP genotypes for about three fifths of the 666 donors, treating that subset as a discovery cohort. Every discovery cohort repertoire had been produced on one sequencing platform. Both class I and class II loci were covered by HLA typing, at four-digit resolution. The number of typed donors differed by locus: about 620-640 for A, B, C, DRB1 and DQB1; some 500 for DQA1; 600 to 610 for DPA1; and approximately 450 for DPB1. About 5 DR-DQ haplotypes were handled as single units for association and clustering, since linkage in the cohort was strong. Among roughly 400 genotyped donors of the cohort, an average of approximately 240,000 unique TCR beta nucleotide sequences was sequenced per donor, of which 15% to 20% were non-productive. General findings and caveats noted by the study authors: In a later analysis, 16,951 TCR beta sequences were associated with specific HLA alleles at a false discovery rate of 0.05. In an earlier analysis of 500 to 650 of the donors, most TCR beta V segments appeared in productive rearrangements about 87% or about 30% of the time, broadly matching IMGT annotations. A further reported finding was that TCR beta sequences accurately predicted the HLA-A and HLA-B alleles for most subjects in the first cohort. In the study, 150 to 200 TCR beta chains were listed as associated with cytomegalovirus. In a later analysis, several top co-occurrence clusters were reported to appear linked to parvovirus B19, influenza, CMV and Epstein-Barr virus. When HLA alleles, especially DR and DQ, strongly co-occurred, attributing TCR associations to individual alleles was difficult. Because counts were too low, some 17 rarely observed V segments, including chromosome 9 orphons, were left out of the earlier analysis of approximately 500 of the donors. Cytomegalovirus status was reported to be diagnosed by the classifier with high specificity and sensitivity in both the original and validation cohorts. Most TCR sequences were observed very rarely across donors, whereas some public TCRs were present in many individuals. According to a later analysis, TCR association rates differed among HLA loci, with DRB1 alleles showing the most associated TCRs and HLA-C alleles showing the fewest. The cohort was sequenced for TCR beta chains only, and without alpha or paired-chain data the features that could be detected were limited. HLA typing was unavailable for some donors at each locus, so association tests used only the typed subset. Sequencing depth was assumed to be roughly uniform across donors in the presence/absence analyses, though that assumption may not hold. Compared with the approximately 670-donor mean, donors in an Asian-associated ancestry cluster had fewer N-insertions in productive TCRs, according to a later genetic analysis. A few of the identified cytomegalovirus-associated TCR beta chains were confirmed in vitro to be specific for cytomegalovirus antigens. The sequencing pipeline was judged likely to have produced a cluster of highly shared sequence variants as a technical artifact. The 87-base-pair reads could not distinguish some IMGT-functional V segments, including TRBV6-2 and TRBV6-3, so those segments were excluded. According to the authors, the approach could potentially be generalized to other disease states and immunological phenotypes. In a later genetic analysis, a missense DCLRE1C variant was associated with V-gene and J-gene trimming of TCR beta chains, and the association was replicated in an independent cohort. In a later analysis, most CMV-associated TCR beta chains were found to appear HLA-restricted, with HLA associations seemingly driven largely by CMV exposure. In a later analysis, HLA-associated TCR beta chains were found to be more clonally expanded and to have lower generation probabilities than equally common non-associated chains. Linkage disequilibrium might explain the correlated functional status among segregating V segments, but an unknown experimental factor could not be ruled out. For the cohort, immune exposure information was limited to CMV serostatus.

Reading the germline V gene gives CDR1 MNHNS and CDR2 SASEGT. Deletion took 2 bases off V and 1 base off J, with a span of 8 bases between the germline ends. The CDR3, cysteine through phenylalanine, is 14 amino acids long. Kept here is only the CDR3 DNA, which spans 42 bases and is read in frame from base 1. Libraries were constructed by the immunoSEQ multiplex PCR assay. The multiplex PCR relied on a mix of 60 forward primers for TCR Vbeta segments and 13 reverse primers for TCR Jbeta segments. The CDR3 region of rearranged TCR beta genes was amplified from genomic DNA with a multiplex PCR assay. The Illumina HiSeq System was used to sequence the amplified TCR beta libraries as 87-base-pair reads. The authors' analysis ran thus. In a later analysis, 70 million to 95 million unique TCR beta chains were counted across the approximately 670 repertoires, and around 10 million of these chains were shared by at least two donors. Raw reads were error-corrected and collapsed into unique sequences with a nearest-neighbor algorithm that merged closely related sequences to remove PCR and sequencing errors. V, D and J gene segments were assigned by aligning CDR3 sequences to IMGT reference sequences. Each retained sequence needed at least a six-nucleotide match to both a V gene segment and a J gene segment. Rearrangements were classified as productive when the CDR3 lacked stop codons and remained in frame with V and J, and all other rearrangements were classified as non-productive. Following IMGT convention, CDR3 was defined as the stretch from the second conserved V-encoded cysteine up to the conserved J-encoded phenylalanine. The earlier analysis of about 640 of the donors excluded any sequence lacking an unambiguous match to a single V gene segment. An earlier analysis of 550 to 650 of the donors classified V segments as functional when productive rearrangements were above 56.7% and as segregating when the standard deviation between donors was above 5%. A statistical classification framework was built to diagnose cytomegalovirus status from the catalog of TCR beta chain sequences. In a later analysis, TCR nucleotide sequences were compared against IMGT/GENE-DB human TR gene sequences so that V and J genes could be assigned. Using the TCRdist pipeline, a later analysis assigned CDR3 sequences along with most-parsimonious VDJ recombination scenarios. In a later analysis, each TCR beta chain was defined by its CDR3 amino acid sequence together with its V-gene family, and reads without a unique V-gene family were excluded. In a later analysis, fewer than 600 highly shared, low-generation-probability nucleotide sequences were removed to address suspected cross-contamination and a sequencing artifact. In a later analysis, a clonal expansion index was calculated for each public chain from normalized within-repertoire ranks of inferred template counts. Generation probabilities in a later analysis came from a VDJ recombination model fitted to out-of-frame rearrangements, and those results were checked against IGoR. In a later analysis, hypergeometric tests were used to score TCR-TCR, TCR-HLA and TCR-CMV co-occurrence, with a repertoire-size bias correction applied to TCR pairs. False discovery rates were estimated in a later analysis by permuting HLA or CMV assignments 20 times. In a later analysis, co-occurring TCRs were grouped with DBSCAN, and TCRdist sequence similarity was added when clustering was performed within HLA-allele-positive subsets. For co-occurrence clustering, repertoires with fewer than 30,000 or more than 120,000 public chains were excluded, along with about five repertoires with anomalous nucleotide sharing. The source is immuneACCESS, and TCRdb retained only in-frame sequences with V and J called. Part of the clones is not carried over; for the studies checked, unresolved V genes explain less than half of this, and the remainder is unexplained. Clone size and the V and J calls come from that table; the DNA yielded D and trimming. Across this sample there are some 120,000 clones, with around 67% seen only once. Of the sample, about 4.4% is held by the ten largest clones.

In total, roughly 670 healthy bone marrow donors made up the cohort. At the time of sampling, all cohort members were nominally healthy, though unrecorded immune exposures were likely present. The donor was CMV seropositive and belonged to the group of more than 250 seropositive cohort members. A peripheral blood sample was provided by each donor, and peripheral blood mononuclear cells were used for TCR beta sequencing. Genomic DNA was extracted from the blood cell samples with the Qiagen DNeasy Blood Extraction Kit. Points on this clone: The specificity of this receptor is unknown. No clone much larger than this one lies a single base away; base qualities are absent.

The sequenced sample was PBMCs. The receptor chain draws on TRBV6-1 and TRBJ1-2; tentative D gene TRBD1, with 6 bases matching. The clonotype was recovered from a man in his sixties in good health and CMV-seropositive. Read as DNA, the sequence is TGTGCCAGCAGTGAATCAGGGGATAACTATGGCTACACCTTC. Its translation reads: CASSESGDNYGYTF.